This entry concerns a single T cell receptor beta chain. Its matching antigen is unknown. It was with 60 Vbeta and 13 Jbeta primers that the PCR ran. TCRdb's copy holds only in-frame clones and misses some; the assay was immunoSEQ multiplex PCR. The sample includes approximately 150,000 clones, roughly 79% of them seen just once. The entry originates in a study of cytomegalovirus exposure and HLA in healthy donors. Looking at the study overall: Among about 380 genotyped donors, around 80% fell in the Caucasian-associated ancestry cluster.

Notes on the study in general: Across donors, most TCRs were seen rarely, yet some public ones were widespread. Presence/absence analysis assumed near-uniform sequencing depth across donors.

V was cut by 3 bases and J by 6 bases, with 14 bases left in between. This CDR3 has 14 residues. Germline lookup yields CDR1 SEHNR and CDR2 FQNEAQ (reference sequence). This clonotype originated in a man in his forties in good health and CMV-seronegative. V is TRBV7-9 and J is TRBJ1-2, with D hard to call. Input material: PBMCs. The DNA for the CDR3 is TGTGCCAGCAGCTTTAGCACCCAGACCCATGGCTACACCTTC. The encoded protein is CASSFSTQTHGYTF.